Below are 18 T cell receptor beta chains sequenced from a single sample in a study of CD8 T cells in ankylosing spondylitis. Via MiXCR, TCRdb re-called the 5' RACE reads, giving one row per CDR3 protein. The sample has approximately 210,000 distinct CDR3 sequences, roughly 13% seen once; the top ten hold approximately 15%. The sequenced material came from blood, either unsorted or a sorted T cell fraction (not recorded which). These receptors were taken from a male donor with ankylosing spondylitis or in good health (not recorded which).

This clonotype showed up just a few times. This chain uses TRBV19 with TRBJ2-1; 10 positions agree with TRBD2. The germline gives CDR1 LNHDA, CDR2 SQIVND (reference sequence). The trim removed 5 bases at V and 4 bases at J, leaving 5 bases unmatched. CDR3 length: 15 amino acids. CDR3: CASSVTSGVYNEQFF. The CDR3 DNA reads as TGTGCCAGTAGTGTCACTAGCGGGGTTTACAATGAGCAGTTCTTC.

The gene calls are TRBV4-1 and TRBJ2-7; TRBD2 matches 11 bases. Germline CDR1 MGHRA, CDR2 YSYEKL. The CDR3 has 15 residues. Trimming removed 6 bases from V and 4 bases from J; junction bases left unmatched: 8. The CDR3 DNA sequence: TGCGCCAGCAGTCGTATGACTAGCGGGACTTACGAGCAGTACTTC. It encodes CASSRMTSGTYEQYF.

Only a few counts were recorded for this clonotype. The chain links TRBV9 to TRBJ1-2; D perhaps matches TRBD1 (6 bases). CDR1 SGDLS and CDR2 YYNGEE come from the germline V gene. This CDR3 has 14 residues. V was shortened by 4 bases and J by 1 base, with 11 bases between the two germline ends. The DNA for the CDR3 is TGTGCCAGCAGCCCGACAGGTGATAACTATGGCTACACCTTC. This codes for CASSPTGDNYGYTF.

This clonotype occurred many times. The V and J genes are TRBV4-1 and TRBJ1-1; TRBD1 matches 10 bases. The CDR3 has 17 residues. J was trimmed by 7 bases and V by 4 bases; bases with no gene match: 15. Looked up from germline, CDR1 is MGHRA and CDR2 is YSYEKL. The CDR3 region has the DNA TGCGCCAGCAGCCTCCTCCCGGGCCCGGACAGGGGGAGTGAAGCTTTCTTT. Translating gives CASSLLPGPDRGSEAFF.

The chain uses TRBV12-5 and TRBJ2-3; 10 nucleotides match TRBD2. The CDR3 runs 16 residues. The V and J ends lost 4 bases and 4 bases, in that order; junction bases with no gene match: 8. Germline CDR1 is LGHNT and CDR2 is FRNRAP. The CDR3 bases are TGTGCTAGTGGTTCCTCAGCGGGGGGGCAGTCAGATACGCAGTATTTT. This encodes CASGSSAGGQSDTQYF.

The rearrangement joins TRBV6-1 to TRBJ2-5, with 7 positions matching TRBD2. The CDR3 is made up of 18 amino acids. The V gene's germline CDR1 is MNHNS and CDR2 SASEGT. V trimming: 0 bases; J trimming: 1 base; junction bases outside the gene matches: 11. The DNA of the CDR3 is TGTGCCAGCAGTGAAGCGGCGTGGGAGGGTATCATCCAAGAGACCCAGTACTTC. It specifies CASSEAAWEGIIQETQYF.

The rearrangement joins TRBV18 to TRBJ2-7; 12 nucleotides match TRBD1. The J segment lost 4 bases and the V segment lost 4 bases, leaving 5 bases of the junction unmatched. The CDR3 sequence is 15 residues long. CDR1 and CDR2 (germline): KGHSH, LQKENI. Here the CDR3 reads CASSLPGQGAYEQYF. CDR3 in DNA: TGTGCCAGCTCACTCCCGGGACAGGGGGCATACGAGCAGTACTTC.

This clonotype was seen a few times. Here the CDR3 reads CASSLAAGVPYNEQFF. As DNA, the CDR3 is TGTGCCAGCAGTCTCGCGGCGGGAGTCCCCTACAATGAGCAGTTCTTC. J is TRBJ2-1 and V is TRBV12-3 or TRBV12-4; 7 bases fit TRBD2. The junction had 9 bases not matched to a gene; V was cut back by 5 bases and J by 2 bases. The CDR3 contains 16 residues.

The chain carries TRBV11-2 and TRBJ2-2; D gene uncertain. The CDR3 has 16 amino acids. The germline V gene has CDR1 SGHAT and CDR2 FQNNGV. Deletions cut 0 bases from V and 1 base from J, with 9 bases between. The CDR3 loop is CASSLDSPGNTGELFF. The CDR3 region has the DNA TGTGCCAGCAGCTTAGATTCCCCCGGGAACACCGGGGAGCTGTTTTTT.

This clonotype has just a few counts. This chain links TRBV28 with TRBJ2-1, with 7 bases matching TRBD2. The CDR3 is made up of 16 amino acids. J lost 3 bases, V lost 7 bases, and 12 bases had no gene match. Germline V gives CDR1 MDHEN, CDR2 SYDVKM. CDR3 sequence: CASTPYPGLYYNEQFF. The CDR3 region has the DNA TGTGCCAGCACCCCCTACCCGGGACTATACTACAATGAGCAGTTCTTC.

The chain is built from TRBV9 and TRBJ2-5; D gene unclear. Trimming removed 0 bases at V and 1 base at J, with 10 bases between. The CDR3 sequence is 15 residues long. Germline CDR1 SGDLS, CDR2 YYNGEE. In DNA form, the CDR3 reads TGTGCCAGCAGCGTAGAAGGTTCAATCCAAGAGACCCAGTACTTC. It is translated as CASSVEGSIQETQYF.

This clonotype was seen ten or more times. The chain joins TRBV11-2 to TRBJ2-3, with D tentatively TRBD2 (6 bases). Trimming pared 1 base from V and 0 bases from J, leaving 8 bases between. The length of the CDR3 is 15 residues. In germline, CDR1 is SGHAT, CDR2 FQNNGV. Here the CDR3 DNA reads TGTGCCAGCAGCTTAGCGGGGACTAGCACAGATACGCAGTATTTT. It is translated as CASSLAGTSTDTQYF.

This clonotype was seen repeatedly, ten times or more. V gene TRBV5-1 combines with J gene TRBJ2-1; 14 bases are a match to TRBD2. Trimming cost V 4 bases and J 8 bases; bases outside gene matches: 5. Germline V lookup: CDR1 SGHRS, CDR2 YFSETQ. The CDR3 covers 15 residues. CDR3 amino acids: CASSPGTSGSDEQFF. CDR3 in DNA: TGCGCCAGCAGCCCCGGGACTAGCGGGAGCGATGAGCAGTTCTTC.

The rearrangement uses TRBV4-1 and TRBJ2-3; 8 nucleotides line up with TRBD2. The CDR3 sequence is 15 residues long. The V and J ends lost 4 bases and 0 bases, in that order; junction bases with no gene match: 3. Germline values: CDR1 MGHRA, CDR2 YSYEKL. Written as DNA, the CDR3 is TGCGCCAGCAGCCTCATAGCGGGAAGCACAGATACGCAGTATTTT. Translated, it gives CASSLIAGSTDTQYF.

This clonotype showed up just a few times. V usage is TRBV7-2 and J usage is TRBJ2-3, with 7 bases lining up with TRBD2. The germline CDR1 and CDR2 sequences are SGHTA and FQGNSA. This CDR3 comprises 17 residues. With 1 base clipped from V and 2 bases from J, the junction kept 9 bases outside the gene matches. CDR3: CASSLGSASGPTDTQYF. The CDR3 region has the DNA TGTGCCAGCAGCTTAGGCTCAGCTAGCGGACCCACAGATACGCAGTATTTT.

In nucleotides, the CDR3 is TGCAGCGTTGAAAATGCGGGTCCCGCCTACAATGAGCAGTTCTTC. Translating it yields CSVENAGPAYNEQFF. This chain links TRBV29-1 with TRBJ2-1; D is possibly TRBD2 (5 bases). CDR3 length: 15 amino acids. The germline CDR1 and CDR2 sequences are SQVTM and ANQGSEA. V lost 2 bases, J lost 2 bases, and 13 bases lay in between.

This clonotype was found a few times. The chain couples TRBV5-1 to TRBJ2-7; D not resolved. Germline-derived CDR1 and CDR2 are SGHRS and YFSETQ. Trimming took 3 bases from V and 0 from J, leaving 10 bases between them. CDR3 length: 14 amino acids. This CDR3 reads CASSSGRYSYEQYF. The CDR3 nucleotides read TGCGCCAGCAGCTCCGGCAGGTACTCCTACGAGCAGTACTTC.

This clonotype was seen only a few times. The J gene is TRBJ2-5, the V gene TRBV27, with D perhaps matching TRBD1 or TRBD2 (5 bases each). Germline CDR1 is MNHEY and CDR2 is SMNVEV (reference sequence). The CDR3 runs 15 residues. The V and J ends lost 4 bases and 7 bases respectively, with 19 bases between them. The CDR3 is CASSSLNRDPWTQYF. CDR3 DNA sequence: TGTGCCAGCAGTTCCCTTAACCGGGACCCTTGGACCCAGTACTTC.